This T cell receptor beta chain was sequenced in a study of shared clonotypes between healthy human individuals (dated by TCRdb to about 2020). Background on the whole study: The cohort included a few men and two women between 18 and 49 years of age. For each donor, CD4 naive and CD4 memory were each run on three plates, CD8 naive on two plates, and CD8 memory on one plate. To estimate repertoire size and how much clonotypes are shared between individuals, the study performed deep sequencing of blood TCR repertoires from a few healthy adults. To increase sequencing depth and limit assay-specific biases, different laboratories used diverse techniques to prepare libraries and sequence TCR repertoires. Per donor, leukapheresis produced somewhere between about 0.85 and 10 billion PBMCs. Here is what the overall study found, with its caveats: Clonotypes shared by all four sorted-subset donors showed higher generation probabilities than non-shared clonotypes. Rarefaction of sorted-subset datasets indicated incomplete sequencing despite the large sequencing depth. The genetic and exposure-history diversity represented was limited by the small number of donors. Naive subsets generally had larger estimated clonotype richness than memory subsets. Only blood was sampled, and tissue TCR repertoires likely differ from those in blood. When several donors were compared, the shared fraction of clonotypes was about 5% for naive CD4, roughly 3.4% for naive CD8, 2% to 2.5% for memory CD4, and 0.4% for memory CD8. Pairwise subsampling led to the expectation that sequencing depth would affect the degree of clonotype sharing among donors.

At the junction V is shortened by 3 bases and J by 4 bases; bases outside the gene matches: 4. The CDR3 runs 15 residues from the cysteine to the phenylalanine. Kept here is only the CDR3 DNA, which spans 45 bases and is read in frame from base 1. The germline V gene (reference sequence) sets CDR1 to SGHNT and CDR2 to YYREEE. In the case of this clone: Its antigen remains undetermined. No base quality values were provided; no much bigger clone lies one nucleotide off.

TCR CDR3 regions were amplified from genomic DNA by multiplex PCR using the deep immunoSEQ assay. Extracted genomic DNA from each cell subset was distributed evenly across all wells of several immunoSEQ 96-well plates, and each plate was treated as a replicate. For sorted subsets, roughly 200 ng genomic DNA, equal to 30,000 to 35,000 T cell genomes, was loaded into each replicate PCR. The purified libraries were quantified using a Qubit 3.0 fluorometer, sized with a Bioanalyzer 2100, and then quantified again using the KAPA Library Quantification kit. A separate single-read 150-cycle Illumina NextSeq 550 flow cell was used to sequence each immunoSEQ 96-well plate. The paper's processing steps were these. Because the immunoSEQ output included only junctional sequences and no quality scores, the filtering could not be the same as the filtering used for full-length reads. To assign V/J genes and CDR3, sequences were annotated using PyIR, a Python wrapper for IgBLAST v1.9, with IMGT germline references. Reads with weak V/J assignments (E-value above 1e-6), missing CDR3, stop codons, out-of-frame junctions, or ambiguous translated residues were removed. V3J clonotypes were defined as sequences sharing an identical inferred V gene, J gene, and CDR3 amino acid sequence. The percentage overlap between two repertoires was calculated by dividing the number of shared unique clonotypes by the size of the smaller repertoire. RTK rarefaction, the Chao1 estimator, and Recon v2.1 estimates of unobserved clonotypes were used to assess repertoire richness. OLGA was used to compute generation probabilities for all TCRbeta clonotypes that the gDNA method yielded from four donors. The immuneACCESS repertoire file appears here via TCRdb, limited to in-frame rearrangements. These files lack a portion of the clones; in checked studies, under half of the deficit traces to unresolved V genes, and the cause of the others is not known. V, J and clone size were drawn from that table, and D and trimming were deduced from the DNA. The sample table contains 950,000 to 1,300,000 clones; only one count was recorded for about 76% of them. Approximately 1.5% of the sample is held by the ten biggest clonotypes.

The donors were healthy, HIV-negative adults with no recently reported acute infections or vaccinations. Only Caucasian adults living in Nashville, Tennessee, USA were represented among the donors. CD4+ T cells were enriched by magnetic negative selection, after which naive cells were positively selected on CD45RA and the negative fraction was taken as the memory subset. Blood was obtained by leukapheresis, after which PBMCs were separated by Ficoll-Histopaque density gradient centrifugation and cryopreserved in liquid nitrogen vapor phase. Analytical flow cytometry was used to check the purity and quantity of each magnetically sorted T cell population. Genomic DNA was isolated from each sorted fraction and quantified by UV absorbance on a Nanodrop 2000c.

The receptor comes from a man between 18 and 29 years old in good health. The V and J segments used are TRBV5-4 and TRBJ2-7, and 13 bases in between align with TRBD2. Sequences were obtained from memory CD4+ T cells sorted from blood. Read against the paper, the sample's cell subset or site label means: CD45RA-negative fraction. The nucleotide sequence reads as follows: TGTGCCAGCAGCTCAGGGACTAGCGGGAAGTACGAGCAGTACTTC. It specifies CASSSGTSGKYEQYF.